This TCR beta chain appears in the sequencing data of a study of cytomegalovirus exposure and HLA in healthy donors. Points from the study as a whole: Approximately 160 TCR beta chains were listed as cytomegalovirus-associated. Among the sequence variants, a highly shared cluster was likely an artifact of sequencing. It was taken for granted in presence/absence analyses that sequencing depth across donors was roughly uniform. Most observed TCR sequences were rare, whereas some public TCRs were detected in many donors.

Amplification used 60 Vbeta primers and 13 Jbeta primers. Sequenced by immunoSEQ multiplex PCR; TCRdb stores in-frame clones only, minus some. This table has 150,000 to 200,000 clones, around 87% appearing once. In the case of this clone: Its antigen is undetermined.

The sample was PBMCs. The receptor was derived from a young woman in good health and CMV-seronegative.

The CDR3 loop reads CASSSGLHNEQFF. The CDR3 DNA reads as TGCGCCAGCAGCTCGGGACTGCACAATGAGCAGTTCTTC. J is TRBJ2-1 and V is TRBV5-1; D is perhaps TRBD2 (6 bases). The CDR3 runs to 13 residues. CDR1 and CDR2 from the germline V gene are SGHRS and YFSETQ. The V and J ends lost 3 bases and 5 bases respectively, with 9 bases between them.